Following are 13 T cell receptor beta chains from one sample sequenced in a study of T cells in Graves' hyperthyroidism and ophthalmopathy. Authors of the study amplified TCR beta CDR3 regions from RNA transcripts. RT-PCR in the first round (using the HTBI primer set) targeted the TCR CDR3. TCRdb processed the multiplex PCR reads anew with MiXCR; each CDR3 protein has one entry. This sample has over 500,000 distinct CDR3 sequences, with roughly 17% found just once. The sequenced material came from blood. The receptors stem from a young woman with Graves' ophthalmopathy.

This clonotype was seen a few times. The chain uses TRBV28 and TRBJ2-2, with 10 bases that match TRBD1. The CDR3 is made up of 16 amino acids. The V segment lost 2 bases and the J segment 5 bases; nucleotides outside the gene matches: 5. CDR1 is MDHEN and CDR2 is SYDVKM in the germline V gene. The CDR3, as DNA: TGTGCCAGCAGTTTACCTGACAGGGGGCTAACCGGGGAGCTGTTTTTT. This encodes CASSLPDRGLTGELFF.

The chain couples TRBV9 to TRBJ2-7; TRBD2 aligns across 7 bases. From germline, CDR1 is SGDLS and CDR2 YYNGEE. Trimming removed 0 bases from V and 0 bases from J; junction bases left unmatched: 6. This CDR3 is 16 amino acids long. The CDR3 DNA reads as TGTGCCAGCAGCGTAGGGGAGGGCCCTAGCTCCTACGAGCAGTACTTC. It specifies CASSVGEGPSSYEQYF.

The genes are TRBV6-2 or TRBV6-3 and TRBJ2-6; D is undetermined. Germline-derived CDR1 and CDR2 are MNHEY and SVGEGT. The ends were cut back, 0 bases at V and 4 bases at J, with 10 bases in the middle. CDR3 length: 16 residues. CDR3 bases: TGTGCCAGCAGTTACTCGAAAGAGGCGGGGGCCAACGTCCTGACTTTC. This translates into CASSYSKEAGANVLTF.

The chain joins TRBV30 to TRBJ2-1, with 7 bases that match TRBD1. The CDR3 has 14 residues. The germline V gene encodes CDR1 GTSNPN and CDR2 SVGIG (reference sequence). V shed 4 bases and J 7 bases; nucleotides not matched to a gene: 10. The CDR3 region is CAWTGTVLGNEQFF. CDR3 nucleotide sequence: TGTGCCTGGACAGGGACAGTTCTGGGGAATGAGCAGTTCTTC.

This clonotype was observed many times. The chain couples TRBV2 to TRBJ1-2; D is ambiguous. Germline-derived CDR1 and CDR2 are SNHLY and FYNNEI. The CDR3 spans 14 residues. V dropped 3 bases and J dropped 2 bases, with 10 bases sitting between them. CDR3: CASSDSGPNYGYTF. As DNA, the CDR3 is TGTGCCAGCAGTGATAGCGGGCCCAACTATGGCTACACCTTC. The variable domain in full, completed from reference TRBV2 and TRBJ1-2, reads EPEVTQTPSHQVTQMGQEVILRCVPISNHLYFYWYRQILGQKVEFLVSFYNNEISEKSEIFDDQFSVERPDGSNFTLKIRSTKLEDSAMYFCASSDSGPNYGYTFGSGTRLTVV.

This rearrangement joins TRBV11-2 to TRBJ1-1; D is possibly TRBD1 (6 bases). Germline assignment: CDR1 SGHAT and CDR2 FQNNGV. The CDR3 is made up of 16 amino acids. V shed 1 base and J shed 5 bases, with 17 bases lying between them. The CDR3 spells CASSLVVGGRQTEAFF. The CDR3 DNA follows: TGTGCCAGCAGCTTAGTTGTTGGGGGCCGGCAGACTGAAGCTTTCTTT.

This clonotype was detected only a few times. The chain uses TRBV7-2 and TRBJ1-5; D is perhaps TRBD1 (5 bases). Germline V gene lookup returns CDR1 SGHTA and CDR2 FQGNSA. There are 15 residues in the CDR3. The V gene lost 5 bases and the J gene lost 4 bases, with 15 bases spanning the gap. The CDR3 reads CASSPDMGLNQPQHF. CDR3 bases: TGTGCCAGCAGCCCGGACATGGGCCTTAATCAGCCCCAGCATTTT.

This clonotype was detected a few times. The chain joins TRBV6-1 to TRBJ2-1; no clear D gene. The germline V and J ends were trimmed by 6 bases and 8 bases, with 26 bases remaining between them. CDR3 length: 17 amino acids. Germline assignment: CDR1 MNHNS and CDR2 SASEGT. CDR3 protein: CASRYTSYTEFEDEQFF. The CDR3 nucleotides are TGTGCCAGCAGGTACACCTCATACACGGAGTTTGAGGATGAGCAGTTCTTC.

This clonotype was counted between two and nine times. The V and J genes are TRBV13 and TRBJ1-3, with D unclear. Germline CDR1 is PRHDT and CDR2 is FYEKMQ (reference sequence). This CDR3 has 16 residues. V gave up 0 bases and J gave up 1 base, with 10 bases separating them. DNA for the CDR3: TGTGCCAGCAGCTTAGGAGTCTCATTATCTGGAAACACCATATATTTT. It is translated as CASSLGVSLSGNTIYF.

Many counts were recorded for this clonotype. This chain connects TRBV13 to TRBJ1-1; the D is unclear. In germline, CDR1 is PRHDT, CDR2 FYEKMQ (reference sequence). V was pared by 4 bases and J by 0 bases, with 9 bases between. The CDR3 has 14 residues. The CDR3 is CASSSRDLNTEAFF. The CDR3 DNA sequence: TGTGCCAGCAGCTCAAGGGATTTGAACACTGAAGCTTTCTTT. Drawing the rest from reference TRBV13 and TRBJ1-1, the complete variable domain is AAGVIQSPRHLIKEKRETATLKCYPIPRHDTVYWYQQGPGQDPQFLISFYEKMQSDKGSIPDRFSAQQFSDYHSELNMSSLELGDSALYFCASSSRDLNTEAFFGQGTRLTVV.

This clonotype has more than one count but fewer than ten. The chain joins TRBV5-1 to TRBJ2-2; 10 positions match TRBD2. V lost 6 bases to trimming and J lost 6 bases; unmatched junction nucleotides: 5. Germline CDR1 SGHRS, CDR2 YFSETQ. The CDR3 runs to 14 residues. CDR3 DNA: TGCGCCAGCACCGGGACTAGCGATTCCGGGGAGCTGTTTTTT. Translating gives CASTGTSDSGELFF.

This clonotype was recorded at least ten times. V gene TRBV11-2 combines with J gene TRBJ2-5; TRBD2 agrees at 10 bases. V gave up 3 bases and J gave up 5 bases; unmatched junction bases: 9. Germline lookup yields CDR1 SGHAT and CDR2 FQNNGV. The length of the CDR3 is 16 residues. CDR3 protein: CASSFLSSGGDETQYF. The DNA of the CDR3 is TGTGCCAGCAGCTTTCTATCTAGCGGGGGTGATGAGACCCAGTACTTC.

At least ten counts were recorded for this clonotype. V is TRBV7-2 and J is TRBJ2-3; 14 positions agree with TRBD2. The ends lost 4 bases at V and 0 bases at J; junction bases unmatched: 6. The V gene's germline CDR1 is SGHTA and CDR2 FQGNSA. The CDR3 is made up of 18 amino acids. CDR3 loop: CASSWTSGRKPSTDTQYF. The CDR3 DNA is TGTGCCAGCAGCTGGACTAGCGGGAGGAAACCAAGCACAGATACGCAGTATTTT.